This T cell receptor (beta chain) was captured in a study of T cell responses to AZD1222 COVID-19 vaccine. The repertoire was sequenced with immunoSEQ multiplex PCR; TCRdb's copy has only in-frame clones and lacks some. Among around 150,000 clones listed, 92% were seen once. This clone was observed once. Its antigen is currently unknown. Study-level points and caveats: The donor group comprised mostly white British people and more females; the analysis possibly underestimated clonal diversity. Two AZD1222 doses significantly raised spike-specific TCR breadth and depth over controls. The reported proportion of spike-specific TCRs targeting unmutated variant regions was nearly half.

The starting material was peripheral blood, obtained on day 0 of MenACWY control vaccination. The TCR sequence derives from an adult in good health.

The CDR3 nucleotides are TGCAGCGTGGGGCGGGGGGAAGAGACCCAGTACTTC. Its protein product is CSVGRGEETQYF. This sequence joins TRBV29-1 and TRBJ2-5; TRBD2 matches 8 bases. The V gene end was trimmed by 6 bases and the J gene end by 3 bases; junction bases not matched to a gene: 3. Germline V CDR1 and CDR2: SQVTM, ANQGSEA. CDR3 length: 12 amino acids.